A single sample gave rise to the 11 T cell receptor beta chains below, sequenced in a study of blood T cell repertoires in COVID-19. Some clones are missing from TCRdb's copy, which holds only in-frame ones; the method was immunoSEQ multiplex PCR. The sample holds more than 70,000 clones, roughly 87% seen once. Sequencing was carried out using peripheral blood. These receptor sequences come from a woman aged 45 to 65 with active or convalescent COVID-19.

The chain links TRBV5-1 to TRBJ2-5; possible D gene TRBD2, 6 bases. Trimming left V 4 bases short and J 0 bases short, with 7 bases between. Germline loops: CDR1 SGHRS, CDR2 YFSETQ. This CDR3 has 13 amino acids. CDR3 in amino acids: CASSGGYQETQYF. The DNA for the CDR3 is TGCGCCAGCAGCGGGGGGTACCAAGAGACCCAGTACTTC.

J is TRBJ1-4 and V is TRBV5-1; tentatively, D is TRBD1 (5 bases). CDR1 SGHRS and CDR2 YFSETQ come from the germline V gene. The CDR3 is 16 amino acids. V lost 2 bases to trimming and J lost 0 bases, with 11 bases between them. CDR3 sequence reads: CASSLGQPATNEKLFF. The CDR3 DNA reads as TGCGCCAGCAGCTTAGGACAACCGGCAACTAATGAAAAACTGTTTTTT. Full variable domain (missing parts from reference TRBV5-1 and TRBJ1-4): KAGVTQTPRYLIKTRGQQVTLSCSPISGHRSVSWYQQTPGQGLQFLFEYFSETQRNKGNFPGRFSGRQFSNSRSEMNVSTLELGDSALYLCASSLGQPATNEKLFFGSGTQLSVL.

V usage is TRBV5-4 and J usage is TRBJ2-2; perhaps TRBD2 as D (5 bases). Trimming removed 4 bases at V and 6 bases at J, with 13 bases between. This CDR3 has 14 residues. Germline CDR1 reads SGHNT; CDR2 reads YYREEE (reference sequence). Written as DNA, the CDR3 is TGTGCCAGCAGCCCGGGGTGGGCATCCGGGGAGCTGTTTTTT. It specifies CASSPGWASGELFF.

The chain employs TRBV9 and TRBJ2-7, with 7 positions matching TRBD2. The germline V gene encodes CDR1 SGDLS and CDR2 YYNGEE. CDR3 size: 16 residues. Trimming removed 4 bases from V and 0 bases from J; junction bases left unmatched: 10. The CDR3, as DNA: TGTGCCAGCAGCCCTACCTCTAGCGGAAACTCCTACGAGCAGTACTTC. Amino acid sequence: CASSPTSSGNSYEQYF.

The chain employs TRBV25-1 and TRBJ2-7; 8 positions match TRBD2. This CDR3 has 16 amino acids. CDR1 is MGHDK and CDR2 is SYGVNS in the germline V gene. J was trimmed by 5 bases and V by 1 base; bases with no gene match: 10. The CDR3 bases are TGTGCCAGCAGTGAATGGGAGCGGGGGTCCTCAGACGAGCAGTACTTC. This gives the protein CASSEWERGSSDEQYF.

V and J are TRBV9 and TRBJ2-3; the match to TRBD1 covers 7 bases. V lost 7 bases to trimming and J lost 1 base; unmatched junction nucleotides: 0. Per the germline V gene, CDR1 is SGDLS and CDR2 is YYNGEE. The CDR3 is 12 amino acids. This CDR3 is CASGQGTDTQYF. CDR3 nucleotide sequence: TGTGCCAGCGGACAGGGCACAGATACGCAGTATTTT.

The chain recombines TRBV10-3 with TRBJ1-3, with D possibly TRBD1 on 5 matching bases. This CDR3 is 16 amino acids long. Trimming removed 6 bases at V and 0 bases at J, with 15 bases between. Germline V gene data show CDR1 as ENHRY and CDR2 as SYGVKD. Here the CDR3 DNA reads TGTGCCATCAGGGGCGGGGGGATGAGCTCTGGAAACACCATATATTTT. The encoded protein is CAIRGGGMSSGNTIYF.

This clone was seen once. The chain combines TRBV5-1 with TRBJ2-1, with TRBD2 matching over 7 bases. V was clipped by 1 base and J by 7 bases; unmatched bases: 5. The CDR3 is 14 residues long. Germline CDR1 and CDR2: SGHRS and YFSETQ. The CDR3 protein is CASSLQRGLNEQFF. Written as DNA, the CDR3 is TGCGCCAGCAGCTTGCAGCGGGGCCTAAATGAGCAGTTCTTC.

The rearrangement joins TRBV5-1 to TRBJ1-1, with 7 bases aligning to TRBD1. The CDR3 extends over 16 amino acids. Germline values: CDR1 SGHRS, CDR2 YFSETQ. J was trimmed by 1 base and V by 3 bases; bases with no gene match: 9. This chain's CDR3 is CASSWNTGTANTEAFF. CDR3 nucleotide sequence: TGCGCCAGCAGCTGGAATACGGGGACAGCGAACACTGAAGCTTTCTTT. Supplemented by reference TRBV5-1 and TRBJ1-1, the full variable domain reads KAGVTQTPRYLIKTRGQQVTLSCSPISGHRSVSWYQQTPGQGLQFLFEYFSETQRNKGNFPGRFSGRQFSNSRSEMNVSTLELGDSALYLCASSWNTGTANTEAFFGQGTRLTVV.

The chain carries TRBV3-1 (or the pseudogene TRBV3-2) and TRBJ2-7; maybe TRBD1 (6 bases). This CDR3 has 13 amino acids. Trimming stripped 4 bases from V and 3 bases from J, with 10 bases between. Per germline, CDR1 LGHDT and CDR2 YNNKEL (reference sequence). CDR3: CASSPGHRYEQYF. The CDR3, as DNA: TGTGCCAGCAGCCCGGGACACCGCTACGAGCAGTACTTC.

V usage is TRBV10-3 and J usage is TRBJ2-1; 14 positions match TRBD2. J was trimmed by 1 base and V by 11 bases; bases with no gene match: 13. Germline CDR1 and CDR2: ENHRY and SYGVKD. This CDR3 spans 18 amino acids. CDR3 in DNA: TGTGCCCTTTCGACTAGCGGGGGGGCCGGTGGATCCTACAATGAGCAGTTCTTC. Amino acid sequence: CALSTSGGAGGSYNEQFF.